This T cell receptor beta chain was sequenced during a study of breast tumors, draining lymph nodes, adjacent tissues (dated by TCRdb to the mid-2010s). A note on the overall study: TCR beta repertoires were compared across tumor, adjacent nontumor tissue and axillary lymph nodes obtained from breast cancer patients. In human breast cancer, the study set out to evaluate how tumor, surrounding tissue and draining lymph node repertoires relate to one another and whether T cells may move between these sites.

Turning to this clonotype: The antigen this receptor binds is unknown. One end of the junction does not line up with germline, which may come from a read error.

Lymph node samples came from the axillary draining lymph nodes of breast cancer patients. CDR1 GTSNPN and CDR2 SVGIG were looked up in the germline V gene (reference sequence). Reading from cysteine to phenylalanine, the CDR3 counts 14 amino acids. The kept DNA is CDR3 alone, 42 bases in frame from the first base. Points the paper makes about the study in general: A scenario in which most tumor T cells derive from the lymph node and then expand within tumor tissue was judged to be consistent with the data. Tumor T-cell repertoires showed less diversity than lymph node repertoires and more diversity than nontumor tissue repertoires, and tumor T-cell repertoires showed preferential V and J gene usage. In luminal-like breast cancer, tumor and nontumor tissue repertoires resembled each other significantly more than in basal-like breast cancer. The conclusion that tumor T cells originate in lymph nodes was presented as consistent with a hypothesis rather than as directly demonstrated.

The sequencing machine was an Illumina HiSeq 2000. TCR beta chain libraries were generated through multiplex PCR amplification. The amplified TCR beta chain products were analyzed by high-throughput sequencing. TCRdb reworked the public reads: Q25 trimming with fastp, MiXCR clone assembly, productive beta chains retained. CDR3 protein duplicates are merged, each entry listing the most common genes and DNA. Present in this sample are fewer than 300,000 distinct CDR3 sequences, roughly 32% of which were seen just once. The ten top clones hold approximately 1.4% of the sample. In this chain, TRBV30 is recombined with TRBJ2-3, with the identity of the D gene unclear. The receptor's source is a female donor with breast cancer. Some clones in this sample may be carry-over from other donors' samples. Sequenced: axillary lymph node tissue. The CDR3 corresponds to CAWSVGYSTDAQYF. DNA sequence: TGTGCCTGGAGTGTAGGGTATAGCACAGATGCGCAGTATTTT.